This TCR beta chain was captured by sequencing in a study of beta chain features in type 1 diabetes. In the case of this clone: Its antigen is undetermined.

V dropped 0 bases and J dropped 0 bases, with 17 bases sitting between them. From germline, CDR1 is LGHNA and CDR2 YSLEER. The CDR3 loop spans 18 amino acids. Blood was collected once per donor into heparin, averaging roughly 120 mL. Once sorted, every population was more than 98% pure. Study results and caveats: For patients and controls alike, PCR might favor shorter templates to the same degree. Still unanswered here is whether HLA type influences TCRB rearrangement.

The authors reverse transcribed all of the isolated RNA, so sequencing captured expressed TCRB transcripts. Only in-frame clones appear in the TCRdb table, and some are missing; sequencing was by immunoSEQ multiplex PCR. The data show 150,000 or so clones, with about 10% seen just once and 0.68% held by the top ten. Sequencing was carried out using central memory CD4+ T cells from blood. The chain couples TRBV4-3 to TRBJ1-2, with D perhaps matching TRBD1 (6 bases). This receptor was obtained from a man younger than 30 in good health. CDR3 sequence: CASSQEQGRGGSNYGYTF. Here the CDR3 DNA reads TGCGCCAGCAGCCAAGAACAGGGCAGGGGTGGGTCTAACTATGGCTACACCTTC.